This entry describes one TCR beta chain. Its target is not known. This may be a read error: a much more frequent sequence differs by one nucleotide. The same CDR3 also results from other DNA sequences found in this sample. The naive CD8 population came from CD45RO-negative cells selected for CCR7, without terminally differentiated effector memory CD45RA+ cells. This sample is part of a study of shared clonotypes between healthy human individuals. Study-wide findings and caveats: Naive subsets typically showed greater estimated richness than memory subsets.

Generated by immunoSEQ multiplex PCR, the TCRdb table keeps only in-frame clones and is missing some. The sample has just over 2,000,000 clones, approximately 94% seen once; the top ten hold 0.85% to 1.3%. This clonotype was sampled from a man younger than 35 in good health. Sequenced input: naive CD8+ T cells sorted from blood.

The CDR3: CASSTLTDTQYF. In nucleotides, the CDR3 is TGTGCCAGCAGTACCCTCACAGATACGCAGTATTTT. The rearrangement uses TRBV27 and TRBJ2-3; D gene unclear. Trimming cost V 5 bases and J 2 bases, with 5 bases left between them. Germline V gene sequence: CDR1 MNHEY, CDR2 SMNVEV (reference sequence). The CDR3 contains 12 residues.